Below, one T cell receptor beta chain is given with its context. Its recognized antigen is unknown. Base qualities are missing; no much larger clone stands one base away. The record originates from a study of cytomegalovirus exposure and HLA in healthy donors (TCRdb year 2017). Background for the entire study: According to an earlier analysis of several hundred of the donors, 150 million to 200 million T cells yielded some 110 million unique TCR beta sequences and around 280 Gb of sequence data. In an earlier analysis of roughly 540 of the donors, high-throughput TCR beta sequencing was used to judge whether each TCR beta V gene segment behaved as functional or pseudogenic. In a later analysis, previously published TCR beta repertoires from 500 to 750 donors were re-analyzed and high-resolution HLA genotyping was added so that TCR occurrence patterns could be studied. A later genetic analysis used genome-wide SNP genotypes for about 65% of the 666 donors, treating that subset as a discovery cohort. About five DR-DQ haplotypes were handled as single units for association and clustering because linkage in the cohort was strong. All discovery cohort repertoires had been generated on a single sequencing platform. Of the 300 to 500 genotyped donors, 81% were placed in the genetic ancestry cluster associated with self-reported Caucasian donors. High-throughput TCR immunosequencing, statistical association of individual TCRs with disease status, and machine learning were combined to predict cytomegalovirus infection status. The T cell repertoires of roughly 660 subjects were profiled by immunosequencing and related to cytomegalovirus serostatus. In the later analysis, no new phenotypic data were used to find candidate immune exposures; instead, reliance was placed on TCR beta sequences and their occurrence across donors. In addition to the first cohort of roughly 670 subjects, a separate validation cohort of 130 or so different subjects was used. An early release covering just under 650 HLA-typed donors comprised about 300 gigabases of sequencing data and tens of millions of unique TCR sequences. The number of donors typed differed by locus, with about 620-630 for A, B, C, DRB1 and DQB1, 522 for DQA1, nearly 610 for DPA1, and over 400 for DPB1. Among about 360 genotyped donors of the cohort, an average of approximately 240,000 unique TCR beta nucleotide sequences were sequenced per donor, around a sixth of them non-productive. Alongside the repertoire data, information on donor age, sex, ethnicity and CMV serostatus was compiled. HLA typing included class I and class II loci at four-digit resolution. The study was designed to test whether signatures of past pathogen exposure could be identified by cataloging public T cell receptors. The investigation overall reported the following: In both the original and validation cohorts, the classifier was reported to diagnose cytomegalovirus status with high specificity and sensitivity. In the study, some 180 TCR beta chains were listed as associated with cytomegalovirus. The presence/absence analyses assumed that sequencing depth was roughly uniform across donors, and that assumption may not be true. A later analysis reported that several top co-occurrence clusters appeared linked to parvovirus B19, influenza, CMV and Epstein-Barr virus. A later analysis found that HLA-associated TCR beta chains were more clonally expanded and had lower generation probabilities than equally common non-associated chains. Because HLA typing was unavailable for some donors at each locus, only the typed subset was used in association tests. At a false discovery rate of 0.05, a later analysis linked around 17,000 TCR beta sequences to specific HLA alleles. According to a later analysis, TCR association rates differed among HLA loci, with DRB1 alleles showing the most associated TCRs and HLA-C alleles showing the fewest. The only immune exposure information available for the cohort was CMV serostatus. It was suggested by the authors that the approach could potentially be generalized to other disease states and immunological phenotypes. A later genetic analysis associated a missense DCLRE1C variant with V-gene and J-gene trimming of TCR beta chains, and an independent cohort replicated the association. A further reported finding was that TCR beta sequences accurately predicted the HLA-A and HLA-B alleles for most subjects in the first cohort. A later analysis found that most CMV-associated TCR beta chains appeared HLA-restricted, with HLA associations seemingly driven largely by CMV exposure. In vitro tests confirmed that a few of the cytomegalovirus-associated TCR beta chains recognize cytomegalovirus antigens. Over 15 rarely observed V segments, including chromosome 9 orphons, were excluded from the earlier analysis of approximately 500 of the donors because counts were too low. The sequencing pipeline was judged likely to have produced a cluster of highly shared sequence variants as a technical artifact. According to a later genetic analysis, donors in an Asian-associated ancestry cluster had fewer N-insertions in productive TCRs than the approximately 710-donor mean. Only TCR beta chains were sequenced in this cohort, and the absence of alpha or paired-chain data limited detectable features. Because the 87-base-pair reads could not distinguish some IMGT-functional V segments, including TRBV6-2 and TRBV6-3, those segments were excluded. In an earlier analysis of 587 of the donors, most TCR beta V segments appeared in productive rearrangements about 90% or about 30% of the time, broadly matching IMGT annotations. Strong co-occurrence of HLA alleles, especially DR and DQ, made assigning TCR associations to individual alleles difficult. Linkage disequilibrium might explain the correlated functional status among segregating V segments, but an unknown experimental factor could not be excluded. Most TCR sequences were seen in very few donors, while some public TCRs were found in many individuals.

Libraries were made using the immunoSEQ multiplex PCR assay. A mixture of 60 forward primers for TCR Vbeta segments and 13 reverse primers for TCR Jbeta segments was used in the multiplex PCR. A multiplex PCR assay on genomic DNA amplified the CDR3 region of rearranged TCR beta genes. The amplified TCR beta libraries were sequenced on the Illumina HiSeq System as 87-base-pair reads. Regarding the original processing steps: In a later analysis, 80 million or so unique TCR beta chains were counted across the 500 to 700 repertoires, and roughly 10 million of these chains were shared by at least two donors. A nearest-neighbor algorithm error-corrected the raw reads and collapsed the reads into unique sequences, merging closely related sequences to remove PCR and sequencing errors. To assign V, D and J gene segments, CDR3 sequences were aligned to IMGT reference sequences. For a sequence to be retained, a match of at least six nucleotides was required to both a V gene segment and a J gene segment. Rearrangements were classified as productive when the CDR3 lacked stop codons and remained in frame with V and J, and all other rearrangements were classified as non-productive. Following IMGT convention, CDR3 was defined as the stretch from the second conserved V-encoded cysteine up to the conserved J-encoded phenylalanine. The earlier analysis of about 590 of the donors excluded sequences that lacked an unambiguous match to a single V gene segment. In an earlier analysis of roughly 500 of the donors, V segments were called functional above 56.7% productive rearrangements and were called segregating when the between-donor standard deviation exceeded 5%. To diagnose cytomegalovirus status from the catalog of TCR beta chain sequences, a statistical classification framework was built. A later analysis assigned V and J genes by comparing TCR nucleotide sequences with IMGT/GENE-DB human TR gene sequences. A later analysis assigned CDR3 sequences and most-parsimonious VDJ recombination scenarios with the TCRdist pipeline. A later analysis defined each TCR beta chain by its CDR3 amino acid sequence plus V-gene family, and excluded reads lacking a unique V-gene family. As a way to deal with suspected cross-contamination and a sequencing artifact, a later analysis dropped more than 500 nucleotide sequences that were highly shared and had low generation probability. In a later analysis, a clonal expansion index for each public chain was calculated from normalized within-repertoire ranks of inferred template counts. A later analysis computed generation probabilities with a VDJ recombination model fitted to out-of-frame rearrangements, and checked the results against IGoR. In a later analysis, hypergeometric tests were used to score TCR-TCR, TCR-HLA and TCR-CMV co-occurrence, with a repertoire-size bias correction applied to TCR pairs. A later analysis estimated false discovery rates by permuting HLA or CMV assignments 20 times. In a later analysis, co-occurring TCRs were grouped using DBSCAN, and TCRdist sequence similarity was added for clustering within HLA-allele-positive subsets. Repertoires with fewer than 30,000 or more than 120,000 public chains, plus five repertoires with anomalous nucleotide sharing, were excluded from co-occurrence clustering. The source is immuneACCESS, and TCRdb retained only in-frame sequences with V and J called. Part of the clones is not carried over; for the studies checked, unresolved V genes explain less than half of this, and the remainder is unexplained. Clone size and the V and J calls come from that table; the DNA yielded D and trimming. The sample records some 100,000 clones, 60% to 85% of which are singletons. The top ten constitute 10% of the sample.

The cohort comprised several hundred healthy bone marrow donors. All cohort members were sampled while nominally healthy, although unrecorded immune exposures were likely present. The donor tested CMV seronegative and was one of the 352 seronegative cohort members. A peripheral blood sample was provided by each donor, and peripheral blood mononuclear cells were used for TCR beta sequencing. Genomic DNA extraction from the blood cell samples was performed with the Qiagen DNeasy Blood Extraction Kit. CDR1 and CDR2 are drawn from the germline V gene: LGHNA, YNFKEQ. The CDR3 starts with the cysteine, ends with the phenylalanine, and has 18 residues. Only the CDR3 portion is preserved as DNA: 54 bases, with reading frame beginning at the first base. Deletion took 0 bases off V and 6 bases off J, with a span of 18 bases between the germline ends.

The receptor was derived from a man aged 45-65 years in good health and CMV-seronegative. Sequencing was performed on PBMCs. The chain was built from TRBV4-2 and TRBJ1-6; confidence is insufficient to name the D gene. CDR3 reads: CASSQDSMGRRVNSPLHF. The DNA sequence is TGTGCCAGCAGCCAAGATAGTATGGGGAGGCGGGTTAATTCACCCCTCCACTTT.